What follows are 22 T cell receptor beta chains derived from one specimen sequenced in a study of blood T cell repertoires in COVID-19. The protocol was immunoSEQ multiplex PCR, while the TCRdb copy is restricted to in-frame clones and leaves out a portion. In the table there are some 220,000 clones, about 80% of which are singletons. Sequenced input: peripheral blood. Every receptor here comes from a woman aged 25 to 39 who had recovered from COVID-19.

The chain is built from TRBV30 and TRBJ2-3, with a weak D call TRBD2 (6 bases). Germline values: CDR1 GTSNPN, CDR2 SVGIG (reference sequence). The CDR3 spans 15 residues. V lost 4 bases to trimming and J lost 4 bases, with 18 bases between them. The CDR3 region is CAWTHGGTGPDTQYF. For the CDR3, the DNA is TGTGCCTGGACCCATGGAGGGACGGGCCCAGATACGCAGTATTTT.

The chain joins TRBV5-1 to TRBJ2-5; weak D call: TRBD2 (7 bases). The V end lost 6 bases, the J end lost 1 base, and 16 bases lay between the germline ends. The CDR3 runs 15 residues. Germline lookup yields CDR1 SGHRS and CDR2 YFSETQ. The CDR3 region is CASTPMRGLQETQYF. CDR3 nucleotides: TGCGCCAGCACCCCCATGCGGGGGCTCCAAGAGACCCAGTACTTC. The full variable domain, its missing parts supplied by reference TRBV5-1 and TRBJ2-5, is KAGVTQTPRYLIKTRGQQVTLSCSPISGHRSVSWYQQTPGQGLQFLFEYFSETQRNKGNFPGRFSGRQFSNSRSEMNVSTLELGDSALYLCASTPMRGLQETQYFGPGTRLLVL.

The rearrangement uses TRBV28 and TRBJ1-1; perhaps TRBD1 as D (5 bases). The CDR3 sequence is 12 residues long. Trimming removed 6 bases from V and 1 base from J, with 6 bases in between. Germline CDR1 and CDR2: MDHEN and SYDVKM. The CDR3 loop is CASRDKNTEAFF. CDR3 sequence (DNA): TGTGCCAGCAGGGACAAGAACACTGAAGCTTTCTTT.

The rearrangement uses TRBV9 and TRBJ1-4; 10 positions agree with TRBD1. Trimming removed 0 bases from V and 14 bases from J; junction bases left unmatched: 7. The CDR3 is 14 residues long. Germline V gene sequence: CDR1 SGDLS, CDR2 YYNGEE. The CDR3 nucleotides read TGTGCCAGCAGCGTAGGGGGGACAGGGGAAGGGCTGTTTTTT. Its translation: CASSVGGTGEGLFF. Using reference TRBV9 and TRBJ1-4 for the parts outside the CDR3, the full variable domain is DSGVTQTPKHLITATGQRVTLRCSPRSGDLSVYWYQQSLDQGLQFLIQYYNGEERAKGNILERFSAQQFPDLHSELNLSSLELGDSALYFCASSVGGTGEGLFFGSGTQLSVL.

The chain couples TRBV7-9 to TRBJ2-7, with 10 bases fitting TRBD2. With V trimmed by 5 bases and J by 2 bases, 6 bases remained unmatched. The CDR3 totals 15 residues. CDR1 and CDR2 (germline): SEHNR, FQNEAQ (reference sequence). CDR3 loop: CASSPSLAGAYEQYF. For the CDR3, the DNA is TGTGCCAGCAGCCCTAGTCTAGCGGGAGCCTACGAGCAGTACTTC.

The genes are TRBV18 and TRBJ2-7; 9 bases are a match to TRBD2. The ends lost 1 base at V and 6 bases at J; junction bases unmatched: 4. In germline, CDR1 is KGHSH, CDR2 LQKENI. The CDR3 covers 14 residues. The CDR3 is CASSPLAGVGEQYF. In DNA, the CDR3 is TGTGCCAGCTCACCACTAGCGGGAGTGGGCGAGCAGTACTTC.

The V and J genes are TRBV27 and TRBJ2-7, with 7 bases identical to TRBD1. The CDR3 consists of 14 residues. The V segment lost 2 bases and the J segment 3 bases; nucleotides outside the gene matches: 4. Germline CDR1 is MNHEY and CDR2 is SMNVEV (reference sequence). CDR3 DNA: TGTGCCAGCAGTTTAGGGGGACAGCTCTACGAGCAGTACTTC. This gives the protein CASSLGGQLYEQYF.

The V gene is TRBV27, the J gene TRBJ1-1; D might be TRBD1 (5 bases). From germline, CDR1 is MNHEY and CDR2 SMNVEV (reference sequence). V shed 3 bases and J shed 8 bases, with 13 bases lying between them. The CDR3 has 13 residues. CDR3 sequence: CASSFATASEAFF. Written as DNA, the CDR3 is TGTGCCAGCAGTTTTGCGACAGCTTCAGAAGCTTTCTTT.

The chain combines TRBV2 with TRBJ2-5; 11 nucleotides line up with TRBD2. The CDR3 is 16 amino acids. V shed 1 base, J shed 4 bases, and the junction held 5 bases outside the gene matches. Germline loops: CDR1 SNHLY, CDR2 FYNNEI. The CDR3 here is CASSEELGLAGETQYF. CDR3 DNA: TGTGCCAGCAGTGAAGAATTAGGACTAGCGGGAGAGACCCAGTACTTC. Filled out from reference TRBV2 and TRBJ2-5, the complete variable domain reads EPEVTQTPSHQVTQMGQEVILRCVPISNHLYFYWYRQILGQKVEFLVSFYNNEISEKSEIFDDQFSVERPDGSNFTLKIRSTKLEDSAMYFCASSEELGLAGETQYFGPGTRLLVL.

The chain recombines TRBV27 with TRBJ2-1; 7 bases map to TRBD2. Germline CDR1 MNHEY, CDR2 SMNVEV (reference sequence). J was trimmed by 9 bases and V by 5 bases; bases with no gene match: 25. This CDR3 is 19 amino acids long. In DNA, the CDR3 is TGTGCCAGCAGTCGGATTGCACTAGCGATAAATGGGATGGGTACTGAGCAGTTCTTC. As protein: CASSRIALAINGMGTEQFF.

The gene calls are TRBV7-9 and TRBJ1-3; no clear D. Germline CDR1 is SEHNR and CDR2 is FQNEAQ (reference sequence). The CDR3 has 15 residues. V lost 1 base and J 0 bases, leaving 7 bases between the germline ends. The CDR3 loop reads CASSLGARSGNTIYF. The CDR3 bases are TGTGCCAGCAGCTTAGGGGCCCGCTCTGGAAACACCATATATTTT.

CDR3 residues: CASSRLAGGSYEQYF. CDR3 nucleotides: TGTGCCAGCAGCAGACTAGCGGGAGGCTCCTACGAGCAGTACTTC. The gene calls are TRBV6-6 and TRBJ2-7; 13 nucleotides line up with TRBD2. Unmatched junction bases numbered 2, after V lost 6 bases and J lost 0 bases. The CDR3 totals 15 residues. Germline V gene lookup returns CDR1 MNHNY and CDR2 SVGAGI (reference sequence).

The chain has TRBV6-5 and TRBJ2-1; tentative D call: TRBD1 (6 bases). This CDR3 has 15 residues. The germline CDR1 and CDR2 sequences are MNHEY and SVGAGI. V dropped 4 bases and J dropped 6 bases, with 16 bases sitting between them. CDR3 nucleotides: TGTGCCAGCAGTTCATCCGCACAGGGTGTCAATGAGCAGTTCTTC. Translated, it gives CASSSSAQGVNEQFF.

The chain joins TRBV19 to TRBJ2-1, with a weak D call TRBD2 (6 bases). Germline-derived CDR1 and CDR2 are LNHDA and SQIVND (reference sequence). This CDR3 spans 14 amino acids. V lost 5 bases and J 4 bases, leaving 12 bases between the germline ends. CDR3 residues: CASSARDFYNEQFF. In DNA, the CDR3 is TGTGCCAGTAGTGCGAGGGACTTTTACAATGAGCAGTTCTTC.

This sequence joins TRBV5-4 and TRBJ2-7, with 13 bases aligning to TRBD2. CDR3 length: 19 amino acids. The germline V gene has CDR1 SGHNT and CDR2 YYREEE (reference sequence). V dropped 1 base and J dropped 4; count of bases not matched to a gene: 14. The CDR3 sequence: CASSLRLGTSGKSWYEQYF. As DNA, the CDR3 is TGTGCCAGCAGCTTGAGGTTAGGGACTAGCGGGAAAAGTTGGTACGAGCAGTACTTC.

This chain joins TRBV6-6 and TRBJ1-1; D perhaps matches TRBD1 (6 bases). From germline, CDR1 is MNHNY and CDR2 SVGAGI (reference sequence). Trimming stripped 2 bases from V and 7 bases from J, with 14 bases between. This CDR3 is 14 amino acids long. The CDR3 coding sequence is TGTGCCAGCAGTTACGGCCCCAGGGGCGATGAAGCTTTCTTT. Translated: CASSYGPRGDEAFF.

This chain uses TRBV4-1 with TRBJ2-3, with 8 bases fitting TRBD1. The CDR3 is 17 residues long. V gave up 1 base and J gave up 5 bases; unmatched junction bases: 11. Germline V gives CDR1 MGHRA, CDR2 YSYEKL. CDR3 sequence reads: CASSQGRAGGAGDTQYF. The CDR3 DNA sequence: TGCGCCAGCAGCCAAGGTCGGGCAGGGGGCGCGGGAGATACGCAGTATTTT.

The chain links TRBV3-1 (or the pseudogene TRBV3-2) to TRBJ2-7, with 8 positions matching TRBD1. J was trimmed by 2 bases and V by 3 bases; bases with no gene match: 9. Germline V gene data show CDR1 as LGHDT and CDR2 as YNNKEL (reference sequence). The CDR3 runs 16 residues. The CDR3 sequence: CASSHIPGTGPYEQYF. The CDR3 DNA reads TGTGCCAGCAGCCATATACCCGGGACAGGTCCCTACGAGCAGTACTTC.

This clone was recorded once. J is TRBJ2-3 and V is TRBV5-1; 7 nucleotides match TRBD2. Trimming took 4 bases from V and 1 from J; bases not matched to a gene: 9. The CDR3 spans 16 residues. CDR1 is SGHRS and CDR2 is YFSETQ in the germline V gene. CDR3 nucleotide sequence: TGCGCCAGCAGCCTGGGGGAGGGCTTTCGCACAGATACGCAGTATTTT. The encoded protein is CASSLGEGFRTDTQYF.

This rearrangement joins TRBV6-6 to TRBJ2-7, with D perhaps matching TRBD2 (6 bases). This CDR3 spans 15 amino acids. Trimming stripped 4 bases from V and 2 bases from J, with 15 bases between. Per germline, CDR1 MNHNY and CDR2 SVGAGI (reference sequence). The CDR3 DNA reads as TGTGCCAGCAGTTCTTCCCGGGACTGGGCCTACGAGCAGTACTTC. This codes for CASSSSRDWAYEQYF.

V usage is TRBV7-2 and J usage is TRBJ1-2, with 9 nucleotides matching TRBD1. Germline V gene sequence: CDR1 SGHTA, CDR2 FQGNSA. J gave up 7 bases and V 2 bases, and 8 bases lay outside the gene matches. This CDR3 has 15 amino acids. The CDR3 sequence: CASSLKRTGVGGYTF. The CDR3 DNA reads as TGTGCCAGCAGCTTAAAACGGACAGGGGTCGGTGGCTACACCTTC.

The chain employs TRBV3-1 (or the pseudogene TRBV3-2) and TRBJ2-7; 13 bases align to TRBD2. This CDR3 contains 15 residues. Trimming took 5 bases from V and 2 from J; bases not matched to a gene: 3. CDR1 is LGHDT, CDR2 YNNKEL, per germline (reference sequence). For the CDR3, the DNA is TGTGCCAGCAGCTTCGGACTAGCGGGAGCCTACGAGCAGTACTTC. Residues: CASSFGLAGAYEQYF.